One sample yielded the 7 T cell receptor beta chains listed below, sequenced in a study of neurological immune-mediated disorders. TCRdb re-called the 5' RACE reads with MiXCR, one entry per CDR3 protein. The sample has some 20,000 distinct CDR3 sequences; approximately 26% are singletons. Sequencing was performed on PBMCs. The receptor set was obtained from a middle-aged man with HTLV-1-associated myelopathy (HAM/TSP).

This clonotype is termed medium-sized. The chain recombines TRBV20-1 with TRBJ1-1; D is undetermined. Germline CDR1 is DFQATT and CDR2 is SNEGSKA (reference sequence). With 1 base removed from V and 1 base from J, the gap between germline ends came to 10 bases. The CDR3 covers 14 residues. The CDR3 DNA follows: TGCAGTGCTAGAGTCGGACTTACGAACACTGAAGCTTTCTTT. Translation: CSARVGLTNTEAFF.

This clonotype was counted many times. The chain uses TRBV5-1 and TRBJ2-7; tentative D call: TRBD1 (5 bases). Germline values: CDR1 SGHRS, CDR2 YFSETQ. V was clipped by 1 base and J by 2 bases, with 10 bases between them. This CDR3 is built from 14 residues. The CDR3 DNA follows: TGCGCCAGCAGCTTGTCGACAGATACCTACGAGCAGTACTTC. Translation: CASSLSTDTYEQYF.

The gene calls are TRBV5-1 and TRBJ1-1; 7 nucleotides align to TRBD1. The germline V gene encodes CDR1 SGHRS and CDR2 YFSETQ. V trimming: 3 bases; J trimming: 1 base; junction bases outside the gene matches: 3. The CDR3 runs to 14 residues. The CDR3 coding sequence is TGCGCCAGCAGCTCCTCAGGGGGGAACACTGAAGCTTTCTTT. This sequence encodes CASSSSGGNTEAFF.

This clonotype was detected ten times or more. The genes are TRBV7-8 and TRBJ2-4, with 12 bases that match TRBD2. This CDR3 region has 18 residues. CDR1 is SGHVS and CDR2 is FQNEAQ in the germline V gene. J gave up 0 bases and V 5 bases, and 8 bases lay outside the gene matches. The CDR3 DNA is TGTGCCAGCAGCCCAGGGGGACTAGCGGGTTTAGCCAAAAACATTCAGTACTTC. Residues: CASSPGGLAGLAKNIQYF.

This clonotype came up many times. V and J are TRBV20-1 and TRBJ1-1; D unclear. Germline loops: CDR1 DFQATT, CDR2 SNEGSKA (reference sequence). The CDR3 has 13 amino acids. The V and J ends lost 3 bases and 5 bases respectively, with 13 bases between them. Here the CDR3 reads CSASPLPGTEAFF. Written as DNA, the CDR3 is TGCAGTGCTAGCCCACTGCCGGGGACTGAAGCTTTCTTT.

This clonotype was picked up many times. V and J are TRBV20-1 and TRBJ2-7; 8 bases map to TRBD1. There are 15 residues in the CDR3. J was trimmed by 0 bases and V by 4 bases; bases with no gene match: 8. CDR1 and CDR2 (germline): DFQATT, SNEGSKA (reference sequence). In DNA, the CDR3 is TGCAGTGCTACCAAGACCACAGGGGGCTCCTACGAGCAGTACTTC. It specifies CSATKTTGGSYEQYF.

This clonotype turned up a few times. V gene TRBV6-1 combines with J gene TRBJ1-5, with no clear D. V lost 6 bases, J lost 5 bases, and 14 bases lay in between. The CDR3 is made up of 14 amino acids. CDR1 and CDR2 (germline): MNHNS, SASEGT. This CDR3 is CASSSEAWDQPQHF. In DNA form, the CDR3 reads TGTGCCAGCAGCTCGGAGGCCTGGGATCAGCCCCAGCATTTT.